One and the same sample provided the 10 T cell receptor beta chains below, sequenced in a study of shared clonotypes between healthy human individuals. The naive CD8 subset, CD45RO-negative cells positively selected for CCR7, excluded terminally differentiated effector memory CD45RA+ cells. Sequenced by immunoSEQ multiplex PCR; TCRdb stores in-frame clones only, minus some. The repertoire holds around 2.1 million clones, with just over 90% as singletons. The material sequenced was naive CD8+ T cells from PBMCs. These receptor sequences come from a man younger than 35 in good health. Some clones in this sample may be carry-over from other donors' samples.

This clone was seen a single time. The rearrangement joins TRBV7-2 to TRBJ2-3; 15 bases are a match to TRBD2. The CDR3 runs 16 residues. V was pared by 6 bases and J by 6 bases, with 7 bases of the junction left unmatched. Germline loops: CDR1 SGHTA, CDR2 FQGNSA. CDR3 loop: CASRPGLAGGPDTQYF. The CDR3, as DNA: TGTGCCAGCAGACCCGGACTAGCGGGAGGGCCGGATACGCAGTATTTT. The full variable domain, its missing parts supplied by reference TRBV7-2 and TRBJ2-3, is GAGVSQSPSNKVTEKGKDVELRCDPISGHTALYWYRQSLGQGLEFLIYFQGNSAPDKSGLPSDRFSAERTGGSVSTLTIQRTQQEDSAVYLCASRPGLAGGPDTQYFGPGTRLTVL.

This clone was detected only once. The CDR3 spells CAISYRSGSGNTIYF. The CDR3, as DNA: TGTGCCATCAGCTACAGGTCCGGCTCTGGAAACACCATATATTTT. The chain carries TRBV10-3 and TRBJ1-3; tentatively, D is TRBD1 (5 bases). Trimming removed 6 bases from V and 0 bases from J, with 12 bases in between. This CDR3 has 15 amino acids. Germline values: CDR1 ENHRY, CDR2 SYGVKD.

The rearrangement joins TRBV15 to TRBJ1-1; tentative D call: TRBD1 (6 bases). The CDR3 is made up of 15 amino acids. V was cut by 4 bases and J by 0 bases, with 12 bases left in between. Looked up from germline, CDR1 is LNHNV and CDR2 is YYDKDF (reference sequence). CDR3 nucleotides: TGTGCCACCAGCAAAGAAGGACAGTTGAACACTGAAGCTTTCTTT. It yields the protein CATSKEGQLNTEAFF.

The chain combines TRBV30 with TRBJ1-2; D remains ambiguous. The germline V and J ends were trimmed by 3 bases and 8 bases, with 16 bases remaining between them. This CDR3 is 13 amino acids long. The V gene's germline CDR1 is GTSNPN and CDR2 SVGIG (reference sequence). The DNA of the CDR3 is TGTGCCTGGAGCCCCTGGGGTTTTGAGGGCTACACCTTC. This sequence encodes CAWSPWGFEGYTF.

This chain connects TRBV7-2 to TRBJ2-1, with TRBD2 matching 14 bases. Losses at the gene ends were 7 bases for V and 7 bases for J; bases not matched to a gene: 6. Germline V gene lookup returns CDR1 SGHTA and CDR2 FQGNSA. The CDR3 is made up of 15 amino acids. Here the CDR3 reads CASNQGLAGENEQFF. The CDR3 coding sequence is TGTGCCAGCAACCAGGGACTAGCGGGAGAGAATGAGCAGTTCTTC.

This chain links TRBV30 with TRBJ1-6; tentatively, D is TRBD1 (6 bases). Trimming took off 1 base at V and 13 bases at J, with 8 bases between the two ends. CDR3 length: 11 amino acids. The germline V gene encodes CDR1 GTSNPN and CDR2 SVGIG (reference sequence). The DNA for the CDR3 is TGTGCCTGGAGTGGGGGGGGCCCCCTCCACTTT. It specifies CAWSGGGPLHF.

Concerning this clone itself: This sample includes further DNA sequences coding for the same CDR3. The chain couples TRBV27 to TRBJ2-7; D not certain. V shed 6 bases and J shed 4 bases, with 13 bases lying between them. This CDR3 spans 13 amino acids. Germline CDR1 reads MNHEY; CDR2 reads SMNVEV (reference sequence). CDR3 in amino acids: CASSPGLRYEQYF. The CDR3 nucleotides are TGTGCCAGCAGCCCCGGGTTGAGATACGAGCAGTACTTC.

The CDR3, as DNA: TGTGCCAGCAGCCAAGGGCCCGGGACAGGGTCCTACGAGCAGTACTTC. It encodes CASSQGPGTGSYEQYF. V gene TRBV14 combines with J gene TRBJ2-7; 9 bases match TRBD1. The CDR3 is made up of 16 amino acids. The V gene's germline CDR1 is SGHDN and CDR2 FVKESK. J was trimmed by 1 base and V by 1 base; bases with no gene match: 5.

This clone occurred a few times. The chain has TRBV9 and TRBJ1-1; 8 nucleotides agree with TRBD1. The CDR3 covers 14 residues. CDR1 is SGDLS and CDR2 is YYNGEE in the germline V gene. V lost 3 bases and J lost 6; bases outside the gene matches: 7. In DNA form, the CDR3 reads TGTGCCAGCAGCGCCGGACAGGGCATCGCTGAAGCTTTCTTT. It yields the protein CASSAGQGIAEAFF.

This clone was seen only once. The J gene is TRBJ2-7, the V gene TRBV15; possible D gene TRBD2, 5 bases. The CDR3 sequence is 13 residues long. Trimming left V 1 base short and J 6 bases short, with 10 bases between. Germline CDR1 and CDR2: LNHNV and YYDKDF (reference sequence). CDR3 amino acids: CATSRGLNSEQYF. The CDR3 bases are TGTGCCACCAGCAGAGGACTAAACTCCGAGCAGTACTTC.